This is a list of T cell receptor beta chains from one sample in a study of blood T cell repertoires in COVID-19. Sequencing used immunoSEQ multiplex PCR; TCRdb keeps in-frame clones, though not all of them. Here the sample spans tens of thousands of clones, just over 85% being singletons. The material sequenced was peripheral blood. These receptors were obtained from a man in his 70s with acute or convalescent COVID-19. Both conserved end residues are part of each CDR3. D genes are given only for firm matches. The size entry is marked missing in some rows and otherwise reads once, few, many or a size class.

TRBJ1-2,TRBV6-5,.,.,TGTGCCAGCAGGCCTCAGGGGTGGAGCGGCTACACCTTC,CASRPQGWSGYTF
TRBJ2-1,TRBV18,TRBD1,.,TGTGCCAGCTCTCGAGGGACAGGGGGAGATGAGCAGTTCTTC,CASSRGTGGDEQFF
TRBJ2-1,TRBV20-1,.,.,TGCAGTGCTAGTAGAATTGCGGGATCCAATGAGCAGTTCTTC,CSASRIAGSNEQFF
TRBJ1-1,TRBV7-2,TRBD1,.,TGTGCCAGCAGCTTGTATGGGACAGGTAACACTGAAGCTTTCTTT,CASSLYGTGNTEAFF
TRBJ1-5,TRBV7-2,TRBD1,.,TGTGCCAGCAGCTTATCGGGACAGGATCAGCCCCAGCATTTT,CASSLSGQDQPQHF
TRBJ1-6,TRBV9,.,.,TGTGCCAGCAGCGTAGATCCAGGGTCAATCGGAACCCTCCACTTT,CASSVDPGSIGTLHF
TRBJ1-6,TRBV2,TRBD1,.,TGTGCCAGCAGGGGACAGGGGAATTCACCCCTCCACTTT,CASRGQGNSPLHF
TRBJ2-5,TRBV12-5,.,few,TGTGCTAGTGGTTTAGGACAGGAGGGGGAGACCCAGTACTTC,CASGLGQEGETQYF
TRBJ1-1,TRBV12-3/TRBV12-4,.,.,TGTGCCAGCAGTGGGACATCGAACACTGAAGCTTTCTTT,CASSGTSNTEAFF
TRBJ1-1,TRBV7-8,.,.,TGTTACGAGTCCGGCACTGAAGCTTTCTTT,CYESGTEAFF
TRBJ1-4,TRBV5-1,.,.,TGCGCCAGCAGAGCGGCGGGAACTCCGGGGGAAAAACTGTTTTTT,CASRAAGTPGEKLFF
TRBJ2-5,TRBV5-5,.,.,TGTGCCAGCACCGTAAGGGGGGAGACCCAGTACTTC,CASTVRGETQYF
TRBJ1-2,TRBV7-2,.,once,TGTGCCAGCAGCCCGACTCGACAGTTATGGGGCGGCTACACCTTC,CASSPTRQLWGGYTF
TRBJ1-1,TRBV29-1,TRBD1,few,TGCAGCGTCATGACAGGGAGCACTGAAGCTTTCTTT,CSVMTGSTEAFF
TRBJ1-4,TRBV28,.,.,TGTGCCAGCAGGGAGGGTGAAAAACTGTTTTTT,CASREGEKLFF
TRBJ2-5,TRBV3-1/TRBV3-2,.,.,TGTGCCAGCAGCCAAGCTAATCCCGAGACCCAGTACTTC,CASSQANPETQYF
TRBJ1-2,TRBV30,.,.,TGTGCCTGGACCCCCTCCGCTAGGTCTGGCTACACCTTC,CAWTPSARSGYTF
TRBJ1-4,TRBV15,.,few,TGTGCCACCAGCAGTACCCGGGGGGGGCAAATCAATGAAAAACTGTTTTTT,CATSSTRGGQINEKLFF
TRBJ1-2,TRBV27,.,.,TGTGCCAGCGGCTCAGGGGAGTATGGCTACACCTTC,CASGSGEYGYTF
TRBJ1-1,TRBV4-2,.,.,TGTGCCTCCCACGGGGCCCAGGGGTGGGCTTTCTTT,CASHGAQGWAFF
TRBJ2-5,TRBV27,.,.,TGTGCCAGCAGGCTAGGGGGGGCCCGGGAGACCCAGTACTTC,CASRLGGARETQYF
TRBJ2-7,TRBV27,.,.,TGTGCCAGCAAATGGGACACTCTCTCCTACGAGCAGTACTTC,CASKWDTLSYEQYF
TRBJ1-1,TRBV10-3,.,once,TGTGCCATCGGGACGGGGGTCCTGGGAACTGAAGCTTTCTTT,CAIGTGVLGTEAFF
TRBJ1-5,TRBV5-4,.,.,TGTGCCAGCAGCCCCGGACAGAATCAGCCCCAGCATTTT,CASSPGQNQPQHF
TRBJ1-5,TRBV3-1/TRBV3-2,TRBD1,.,TGTGCCAGCAGCGAAAACAGGGGTAATCAGCCCCAGCATTTT,CASSENRGNQPQHF
TRBJ2-7,TRBV14,TRBD1,.,TGTGCCAGCAGCCGATTTACAGGGGCCTACGAGCAGTACTTC,CASSRFTGAYEQYF
TRBJ2-5,TRBV7-2,.,few,TGTGCCAGCAGCTTGGGCAGGGGATACGAGACCCAGTACTTC,CASSLGRGYETQYF
TRBJ1-4,TRBV6-5,.,.,TGTGCCAGCAGAGGAGCAAATAATGAAAAACTGTTTTTT,CASRGANNEKLFF
TRBJ2-1,TRBV11-2,.,.,TGTGCCAGCAGCTTGCTCGGGACGGACAGCAATGAGCAGTTCTTC,CASSLLGTDSNEQFF
TRBJ1-4,TRBV3-1/TRBV3-2,TRBD1,.,TGTGCCAGCAGCCATGGCCGGGACAGGGGTGAAAAACTGTTTTTT,CASSHGRDRGEKLFF
TRBJ1-2,TRBV9,.,.,TGTGCCAGCAGCGAGCCAACCCGCAGGGGCTACACCTTC,CASSEPTRRGYTF
TRBJ2-3,TRBV11-3,.,.,TGTGCCAGCAGCTCGACAGGCGTTAGCACAGATACGCAGTATTTT,CASSSTGVSTDTQYF
TRBJ2-3,TRBV11-2,.,few,TGTGCCAGCTCTCTAGCGCGGGTTACAGATACGCAGTATTTT,CASSLARVTDTQYF
TRBJ2-3,TRBV5-6,.,.,TGTGCCAGCAGCTCTAGAGGTACGCAGTATTTT,CASSSRGTQYF
TRBJ1-4,TRBV6-6,TRBD1,few,TGTGCCAGCAGACCTCCACAGGGGCTGGGGGAAAAACTGTTTTTT,CASRPPQGLGEKLFF
TRBJ1-5,TRBV3-1/TRBV3-2,.,.,TGTGCCAGCAGTCGACAGGATAATCAGCCCCAGCATTTT,CASSRQDNQPQHF
TRBJ1-1,TRBV9,TRBD1,.,TGTGCCAGCAGCGTGGGGACAGGGGTCCTTGAAGCTTTCTTT,CASSVGTGVLEAFF
TRBJ1-1,TRBV14,.,.,TGTGCCAGCAGCCAAAACGCGGGCACTGAAGCTTTCTTT,CASSQNAGTEAFF
TRBJ1-2,TRBV6-6,TRBD1,.,TGTGCCAGCAGTTACTCGAGCCAGGGGGCCTATGGCTACACCTTC,CASSYSSQGAYGYTF
TRBJ1-5,TRBV9,.,.,TGTGCCAGCAGCGTAGGGTCGGGGGGGCAGCCCCAGCATTTT,CASSVGSGGQPQHF
TRBJ2-3,TRBV5-5,.,.,TGTGCCAGCAGCTCGGGGACAGATACGCAGTATTTT,CASSSGTDTQYF
TRBJ2-6,TRBV27,.,.,TGTGCCAGCAGTCCGGGGACATGGAGCTCTGGGGCCAACGTCCTGACTTTC,CASSPGTWSSGANVLTF
TRBJ1-6,TRBV6-2/TRBV6-3,.,.,TGTGCCAGCAGTTACATGCGCGATTGGAATTCACCCCTCCACTTT,CASSYMRDWNSPLHF
TRBJ2-3,TRBV5-8,TRBD1,.,TGTGCCAGCAGCTTACGACAGGGAACTGATAATACGCAGTATTTT,CASSLRQGTDNTQYF